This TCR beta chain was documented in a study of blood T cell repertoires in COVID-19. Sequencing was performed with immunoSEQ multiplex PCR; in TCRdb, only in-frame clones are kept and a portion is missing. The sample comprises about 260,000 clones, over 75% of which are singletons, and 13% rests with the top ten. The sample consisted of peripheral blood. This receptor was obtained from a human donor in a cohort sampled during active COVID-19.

DNA of the CDR3: TGTGCCAGCAGTTTTGGCGGAGGCTATGGCTACACCTTC. The encoded protein is CASSFGGGYGYTF. J is TRBJ1-2 and V is TRBV12-3 or TRBV12-4; D is undetermined. CDR3 length equals 13 residues. V dropped 3 bases and J dropped 4 bases, with 9 bases sitting between them.